What follows are 28 T cell receptor beta chains derived from one specimen sequenced in a study of graft-versus-host responses after intestinal transplantation. Clones were sequenced by immunoSEQ multiplex PCR, and TCRdb holds only the in-frame ones, with some missing. The table lists some 130,000 clones, over 85% of them singletons. These receptors have no identified antigens. Source: unstimulated CD4+ T cells sorted from spleen or lymph node cells, taken before intestinal transplant. All receptors come from a human donor who received an intestinal transplant.

The V and J genes are TRBV4-1 and TRBJ1-5; D is unclear. Germline V gene data show CDR1 as MGHRA and CDR2 as YSYEKL. The CDR3 length is 13 residues. The V and J ends lost 2 bases and 9 bases respectively, with 11 bases between them. The CDR3 region is CASSQSGGRPQHF. The CDR3 DNA follows: TGCGCCAGCAGCCAATCCGGCGGGCGGCCCCAGCATTTT.

V usage is TRBV6-5 and J usage is TRBJ2-3, with 8 bases lining up with TRBD1. The V segment lost 4 bases and the J segment 8 bases; nucleotides outside the gene matches: 14. CDR1 is MNHEY, CDR2 SVGAGI, per germline. The CDR3 totals 16 residues. The CDR3 DNA reads TGTGCCAGCAGTTTCCGACAGGGGCGATTCCCCGGTACGCAGTATTTT. Protein: CASSFRQGRFPGTQYF.

This chain links TRBV5-4 with TRBJ1-1; D unresolved. The germline gives CDR1 SGHNT, CDR2 YYREEE (reference sequence). The V end lost 4 bases, the J end lost 7 bases, and 11 bases lay between the germline ends. The CDR3 runs to 12 residues. This chain's CDR3 is CASSPLLGEAFF. The CDR3 bases are TGTGCCAGCAGCCCCTTACTAGGTGAAGCTTTCTTT.

The chain recombines TRBV19 with TRBJ2-7; TRBD2 is a possible D gene (5 bases). V was pared by 5 bases and J by 3 bases, with 17 bases between. This CDR3 is 15 amino acids long. Germline assignment: CDR1 LNHDA and CDR2 SQIVND (reference sequence). The CDR3 spells CASSPRGSGIYEQYF. The CDR3 DNA reads as TGTGCCAGTAGTCCCCGTGGGTCCGGGATCTACGAGCAGTACTTC. Full variable domain (remainder filled in from reference TRBV19 and TRBJ2-7): DGGITQSPKYLFRKEGQNVTLSCEQNLNHDAMYWYRQDPGQGLRLIYYSQIVNDFQKGDIAEGYSVSREKKESFPLTVTSAQKNPTAFYLCASSPRGSGIYEQYFGPGTRLTVT.

V gene TRBV23-1 combines with J gene TRBJ1-2; possible D gene TRBD1, 5 bases. TRBV23-1 is an ORF; its function is uncertain. Trimming removed 0 bases from V and 7 bases from J, with 18 bases in between. The CDR3 sequence is 16 residues long. The CDR3 is CASSQSIRGGSFGYTF. The CDR3 nucleotides read TGCGCCAGCAGTCAATCGATTAGGGGTGGGTCGTTTGGCTACACCTTC.

V and J are TRBV7-9 and TRBJ1-2; the D gene is possibly TRBD1 (5 bases). V lost 5 bases to trimming and J lost 4 bases, with 14 bases between them. The CDR3 has 14 amino acids. Germline-derived CDR1 and CDR2 are SEHNR and FQNEAQ (reference sequence). The CDR3 DNA is TGTGCCAGCAGCAGAGGGGAGGGGATCTATGGCTACACCTTC. It is translated as CASSRGEGIYGYTF. Using reference TRBV7-9 and TRBJ1-2 for the parts outside the CDR3, the full variable domain is DTGVSQNPRHKITKRGQNVTFRCDPISEHNRLYWYRQTLGQGPEFLTYFQNEAQLEKSRLLSDRFSAERPKGSFSTLEIQRTEQGDSAMYLCASSRGEGIYGYTFGSGTRLTVV.

The chain is built from TRBV6-1 and TRBJ2-3; D gene ambiguous. This CDR3 has 13 residues. Germline-derived CDR1 and CDR2 are MNHNS and SASEGT. Trimming stripped 0 bases from V and 9 bases from J, with 10 bases between. CDR3 amino acids: CASSEAPTATQYF. For the CDR3, the DNA is TGTGCCAGCAGTGAAGCCCCTACTGCAACGCAGTATTTT.

This clone was recorded a few times. The chain links TRBV28 to TRBJ1-2; TRBD1 might be the D (5 bases). Germline V gives CDR1 MDHEN, CDR2 SYDVKM. The CDR3 runs to 13 residues. V was trimmed by 6 bases and J by 2 bases, leaving 10 bases between them. The CDR3 region has the DNA TGTGCCAGCAGCATCCAGGGAAACTATGGCTACACCTTC. This codes for CASSIQGNYGYTF.

V is TRBV28 and J is TRBJ2-3; 10 bases align to TRBD1. Germline loops: CDR1 MDHEN, CDR2 SYDVKM. The CDR3 extends over 15 amino acids. The V gene end was trimmed by 5 bases and the J gene end by 8 bases; junction bases not matched to a gene: 10. The CDR3 region is CASSPSGQGQATQYF. The CDR3 nucleotides read TGTGCCAGCAGTCCTTCGGGACAGGGGCAGGCTACGCAGTATTTT.

This clone was seen once. The CDR3 bases are TGTGCCAGTAGTGACGGACAGGGGGCCCAAGAGACCCAGTACTTC. This codes for CASSDGQGAQETQYF. The V gene is TRBV19, the J gene TRBJ2-5, with 11 nucleotides matching TRBD1. The J segment lost 1 base and the V segment lost 5 bases, leaving 3 bases of the junction unmatched. Germline values: CDR1 LNHDA, CDR2 SQIVND (reference sequence). The CDR3 contains 15 residues.

J is TRBJ2-7 and V is TRBV15; 9 nucleotides align to TRBD2. The length of the CDR3 is 16 residues. Trimming at V came to 1 base and at J to 2 bases, leaving 6 bases not matched to a gene. Per germline, CDR1 LNHNV and CDR2 YYDKDF (reference sequence). The CDR3, as DNA: TGTGCCACCAGCAGAGGGACGGCGGGAGGGCCCTACGAGCAGTACTTC. Translation: CATSRGTAGGPYEQYF.

The V call is TRBV5-1, the J call TRBJ1-5, with D hard to call. CDR1 and CDR2 (germline): SGHRS, YFSETQ. CDR3 length: 14 residues. V was clipped by 5 bases and J by 0 bases, with 9 bases between them. CDR3 bases: TGCGCCAGCAGGGAGGGTTCTAGCAATCAGCCCCAGCATTTT. As protein: CASREGSSNQPQHF.

This chain uses TRBV28 with TRBJ1-1, with 9 bases matching TRBD1. CDR3 length equals 15 residues. V lost 5 bases to trimming and J lost 5 bases; unmatched junction nucleotides: 9. CDR1 is MDHEN, CDR2 SYDVKM, per germline. CDR3 in DNA: TGTGCCAGCAGTGCCCCCGGGACAGGGAGGACTGAAGCTTTCTTT. It specifies CASSAPGTGRTEAFF.

The chain combines TRBV30 with TRBJ2-7; D not certain. Germline V gene sequence: CDR1 GTSNPN, CDR2 SVGIG (reference sequence). The CDR3 spans 15 residues. V gave up 2 bases and J gave up 1 base, with 15 bases separating them. CDR3 nucleotides: TGTGCCTGGAGTCAAGCCCTAGACCCTTCCTACGAGCAGTACTTC. Protein sequence: CAWSQALDPSYEQYF.

The V call is TRBV9, the J call TRBJ2-7; D not certain. The CDR3 spans 12 residues. The germline V gene has CDR1 SGDLS and CDR2 YYNGEE. The V end was cut by 6 bases, the J end by 5 bases, with 12 bases between. The CDR3 reads CASTDGNDEQYF. The CDR3 DNA reads as TGTGCCAGCACAGATGGAAACGACGAGCAGTACTTC.

The genes are TRBV7-9 and TRBJ2-7, with D perhaps matching TRBD1 (5 bases). The ends were cut back, 5 bases at V and 1 base at J, with 6 bases in the middle. This CDR3 is built from 12 residues. Germline V gene sequence: CDR1 SEHNR, CDR2 FQNEAQ (reference sequence). CDR3 DNA: TGTGCCAGCAGCCAGGGTTCCTACGAGCAGTACTTC. Amino acid sequence: CASSQGSYEQYF.

The DNA of the CDR3 is TGTGCCAGCAGCCAGGGGACAGGGGGCAGGAAGACCCAGTACTTC. It translates to CASSQGTGGRKTQYF. This chain links TRBV14 with TRBJ2-5; TRBD1 agrees at 12 bases. The germline V gene has CDR1 SGHDN and CDR2 FVKESK. Trimming cost V 3 bases and J 6 bases; bases outside gene matches: 5. CDR3 size: 15 residues. The full variable domain, with the rest looked up from reference TRBV14 and TRBJ2-5, is EAGVTQFPSHSVIEKGQTVTLRCDPISGHDNLYWYRRVMGKEIKFLLHFVKESKQDESGMPNNRFLAERTGGTYSTLKVQPAELEDSGVYFCASSQGTGGRKTQYFGPGTRLLVL.

The chain recombines TRBV12-2 with TRBJ1-1. TRBV12-2 is a pseudogene. CDR3 length equals 19 residues. In DNA form, the CDR3 reads TGTGCAAGTCGCCCCCGGCGGGCCACAGGAGACCCTATGAACACTGAAGCTTTCTTT. Translated, it gives CASRPRRATGDPMNTEAFF.

The V call is TRBV25-1, the J call TRBJ1-4, with D uncertain. V was pared by 5 bases and J by 4 bases, with 17 bases between. Looked up from germline, CDR1 is MGHDK and CDR2 is SYGVNS. The CDR3 runs to 16 residues. CDR3 in amino acids: CASSKQRVAGNEKLFF. CDR3 bases: TGTGCCAGCAGTAAACAGAGGGTCGCGGGTAATGAAAAACTGTTTTTT.

The V call is TRBV4-1, the J call TRBJ1-5; D gene ambiguous. CDR1 is MGHRA, CDR2 YSYEKL, per germline. Trimming took off 0 bases at V and 4 bases at J, with 4 bases between the two ends. The CDR3 covers 13 residues. The CDR3 bases are TGCGCCAGCAGCCAAGATCCTAATCAGCCCCAGCATTTT. Amino acids: CASSQDPNQPQHF.

As to this clone: One end of the junction varies from germline; a read error may be responsible. The rearrangement links TRBV11-2 to TRBJ1-1, with D possibly matching TRBD1 (6 bases). Germline lookup yields CDR1 SGHAT and CDR2 FQNNGV. The CDR3 extends over 13 amino acids. This chain's CDR3 is CVSSPDRNTEAFF. The CDR3 DNA reads as TGTGTCAGCAGCCCGGACAGGAACACTGAAGCTTTCTTT.

This clone was found once. This chain links TRBV9 with TRBJ1-1, with D perhaps matching TRBD1 (6 bases). The CDR3 is made up of 14 amino acids. V gave up 2 bases and J gave up 1 base, with 9 bases separating them. Germline-derived CDR1 and CDR2 are SGDLS and YYNGEE. The chain's CDR3 is CASSVGHPNTEAFF. CDR3 DNA sequence: TGTGCCAGCAGCGTGGGACACCCGAACACTGAAGCTTTCTTT.

The rearrangement uses TRBV18 and TRBJ1-1; 10 positions match TRBD1. The CDR3 is 16 amino acids. Germline values: CDR1 KGHSH, CDR2 LQKENI. The junction had 5 bases not matched to a gene; V was cut back by 3 bases and J by 1 base. DNA for the CDR3: TGTGCCAGCTCACCTAGACAGGGGGCGGGGAACACTGAAGCTTTCTTT. Its protein product is CASSPRQGAGNTEAFF.

The CDR3 reads CASSPLAHSGANVLTF. CDR3 in DNA: TGTGCCAGCTCACCTCTCGCCCACTCTGGGGCCAACGTCCTGACTTTC. The V and J genes are TRBV18 and TRBJ2-6; unclear D gene. This CDR3 has 16 amino acids. V was clipped by 3 bases and J by 0 bases, with 9 bases between them. Germline CDR1 and CDR2: KGHSH and LQKENI. The full variable domain, its missing parts supplied by reference TRBV18 and TRBJ2-6, is NAGVMQNPRHLVRRRGQEARLRCSPMKGHSHVYWYRQLPEEGLKFMVYLQKENIIDESGMPKERFSAEFPKEGPSILRIQQVVRGDSAAYFCASSPLAHSGANVLTFGAGSRLTVL.

V is TRBV2 and J is TRBJ2-5; 7 nucleotides align to TRBD2. Germline trimming cut 10 bases from V and 5 bases from J; bases unmatched to any gene: 13. The germline gives CDR1 SNHLY, CDR2 FYNNEI. The CDR3 runs 14 residues. In DNA, the CDR3 is TGTGCCACTATCTTGGGTGGCGGGAGTGAGACCCAGTACTTC. It encodes CATILGGGSETQYF. The full variable domain, its missing parts supplied by reference TRBV2 and TRBJ2-5, is EPEVTQTPSHQVTQMGQEVILRCVPISNHLYFYWYRQILGQKVEFLVSFYNNEISEKSEIFDDQFSVERPDGSNFTLKIRSTKLEDSAMYFCATILGGGSETQYFGPGTRLLVL.

V and J are TRBV9 and TRBJ2-7, with TRBD2 as a possible D gene (5 bases). CDR1 SGDLS and CDR2 YYNGEE come from the germline V gene. This CDR3 comprises 15 residues. Trimming pared 2 bases from V and 3 bases from J, leaving 15 bases between. The CDR3 DNA reads TGTGCCAGCAGCGTGGCGGATCGCGACTACTACGAGCAGTACTTC. Translation: CASSVADRDYYEQYF.

V usage is TRBV29-1 and J usage is TRBJ1-1; the match to TRBD1 covers 9 bases. The V gene end was trimmed by 6 bases and the J gene end by 1 base; junction bases not matched to a gene: 9. This CDR3 region has 15 residues. Looked up from germline, CDR1 is SQVTM and CDR2 is ANQGSEA. This CDR3 reads CSVSDRGRGNTEAFF. CDR3 DNA: TGCAGCGTCTCGGACAGGGGAAGGGGGAACACTGAAGCTTTCTTT.

The chain joins TRBV5-1 to TRBJ2-3; 16 nucleotides agree with TRBD2. The J segment lost 4 bases and the V segment lost 3 bases, leaving 8 bases of the junction unmatched. Germline CDR1 reads SGHRS; CDR2 reads YFSETQ. The CDR3 sequence is 18 residues long. The CDR3 loop is CASSSRGLAGGTPDTQYF. DNA of the CDR3: TGCGCCAGCAGCTCCAGGGGACTAGCGGGAGGGACCCCAGATACGCAGTATTTT.